The next 23 T cell receptor beta chains were all read from a single sample in a study of radiation and T cells in renal cell carcinoma. Sample treatment: treatment-naive control, cytoreductive nephrectomy. The assay was immunoSEQ multiplex PCR, and TCRdb's table has in-frame clones only and misses some. The sample has about 10,000 clones, 58% seen once. The sequenced sample was tumor tissue, obtained from a patient whose treatment was nephrectomy without radiotherapy. The receptors derive from a man between 40 and 49 years old with renal cell carcinoma.

The CDR3 region is CASSSGQGDGYTF. CDR3 DNA: TGTGCCAGCAGCTCGGGACAGGGTGATGGCTACACCTTC. J is TRBJ1-2 and V is TRBV11-3, with 9 bases matching TRBD1. CDR1 is SGHNT, CDR2 YENEEA, per germline. V dropped 4 bases and J dropped 6; count of bases not matched to a gene: 3. The CDR3 is made up of 13 amino acids.

The chain couples TRBV10-3 to TRBJ1-1; TRBD1 aligns across 9 bases. The ends lost 8 bases at V and 4 bases at J; junction bases unmatched: 2. Germline loops: CDR1 ENHRY, CDR2 SYGVKD. The CDR3 spans 12 residues. This chain's CDR3 is CAIGTGPTEAFF. The DNA of the CDR3 is TGTGCCATCGGGACAGGGCCCACTGAAGCTTTCTTT.

The chain is built from TRBV7-2 and TRBJ1-5; D ambiguous. CDR3 length equals 13 residues. Trimming took off 1 base at V and 7 bases at J, with 8 bases between the two ends. The V gene's germline CDR1 is SGHTA and CDR2 FQGNSA. DNA of the CDR3: TGTGCCAGCAGCTTAGTTTCAGTCCAGCCCCAGCATTTT. It encodes CASSLVSVQPQHF.

The chain is built from TRBV4-1 and TRBJ2-4; D uncertain. CDR1 and CDR2 (germline): MGHRA, YSYEKL. CDR3 length equals 15 residues. V lost 5 bases and J 0 bases, leaving 11 bases between the germline ends. DNA for the CDR3: TGCGCCAGCAGCGAAACGGCCATAGCCAAAAACATTCAGTACTTC. Translating gives CASSETAIAKNIQYF.

V gene TRBV6-1 combines with J gene TRBJ1-1; D not resolved. The germline CDR1 and CDR2 sequences are MNHNS and SASEGT. CDR3 length: 15 residues. V was shortened by 7 bases and J by 3 bases, with 18 bases between the two germline ends. The CDR3 protein is CASTSVGGWDTEAFF. CDR3 nucleotide sequence: TGTGCCAGCACTTCAGTTGGAGGGTGGGACACTGAAGCTTTCTTT.

V and J are TRBV6-1 and TRBJ2-3; tentatively, D is TRBD2 (5 bases). Trimming took off 3 bases at V and 5 bases at J, with 9 bases between the two ends. This CDR3 comprises 13 residues. Germline V CDR1 and CDR2: MNHNS, SASEGT. The CDR3 sequence is CASSDTGRDTQYF. CDR3 DNA: TGTGCCAGCAGTGATACGGGGAGAGATACGCAGTATTTT.

The DNA for the CDR3 is TGTGCCAGTAGTAGGCCCCTCGACAGGGGGATCGAAAAACTGTTTTTT. Amino acids: CASSRPLDRGIEKLFF. This rearrangement joins TRBV19 to TRBJ1-4, with 9 bases lining up with TRBD1. After removal of 4 bases from V and 8 bases from J, the junction contained 11 bases not matched to a gene. Germline V gives CDR1 LNHDA, CDR2 SQIVND (reference sequence). The CDR3 covers 16 residues.

The J gene is TRBJ1-2, the V gene TRBV14; TRBD1 matches at 7 bases. The CDR3 contains 15 residues. The J segment lost 6 bases and the V segment lost 0 bases, leaving 7 bases of the junction unmatched. Germline-derived CDR1 and CDR2 are SGHDN and FVKESK. The CDR3 DNA is TGTGCCAGCAGCCAAGACCTTCGGCAGGGGGATGGCTACACCTTC. Its translation: CASSQDLRQGDGYTF.

The chain links TRBV19 to TRBJ2-6; 12 nucleotides align to TRBD1. The ends lost 8 bases at V and 5 bases at J; junction bases unmatched: 13. The CDR3 spans 18 residues. From germline, CDR1 is LNHDA and CDR2 SQIVND (reference sequence). The CDR3 loop reads CASVQGGTGGGRANVLTF. CDR3 bases: TGTGCCAGTGTCCAGGGGGGGACAGGGGGCGGCAGGGCCAACGTCCTGACTTTC.

This clone turned up a few times. The chain combines TRBV20-1 with TRBJ2-1; D might be TRBD2 (8 bases). CDR1 is DFQATT, CDR2 SNEGSKA, per germline (reference sequence). Trimming left V 4 bases short and J 10 bases short, with 11 bases between. The CDR3 is 11 amino acids. The CDR3 nucleotides are TGCAGTGCTATAGCGGGACAGGAGCAGTTCTTC. It is translated as CSAIAGQEQFF.

The genes are TRBV19 and TRBJ1-5; D possibly corresponds to TRBD1 (5 bases). Germline lookup yields CDR1 LNHDA and CDR2 SQIVND (reference sequence). The CDR3 is 16 residues long. The V end lost 2 bases, the J end lost 1 base, and 12 bases lay between the germline ends. CDR3 sequence: CASSIIRTSSNQPQHF. In DNA form, the CDR3 reads TGTGCCAGTAGTATAATCCGGACAAGCAGCAATCAGCCCCAGCATTTT.

In this sample, this clone turned up once. The gene calls are TRBV7-9 and TRBJ2-7; a possible D gene is TRBD2 (5 bases). The V gene's germline CDR1 is SEHNR and CDR2 FQNEAQ (reference sequence). Trimming took off 2 bases at V and 3 bases at J, with 11 bases between the two ends. The CDR3 consists of 14 residues. The CDR3: CASSLTGGNYEQYV. Written as DNA, the CDR3 is TGTGCCAGCAGCTTAACCGGAGGAAACTACGAGCAGTACGTC.

This chain uses TRBV18 with TRBJ1-1, with unresolved D. Germline CDR1 is KGHSH and CDR2 is LQKENI. V lost 3 bases to trimming and J lost 10 bases, with 12 bases between them. The CDR3 totals 12 residues. The CDR3 is CASSPSGLLAFF. In DNA, the CDR3 is TGTGCCAGCTCACCGAGCGGCCTCCTAGCTTTCTTT.

J is TRBJ2-7 and V is TRBV5-4; the D gene is possibly TRBD1 (6 bases). The ends were cut back, 6 bases at V and 4 bases at J, with 11 bases in the middle. Germline assignment: CDR1 SGHNT and CDR2 YYREEE (reference sequence). The CDR3 consists of 12 residues. CDR3 sequence reads: CASNERGYEQYF. CDR3 sequence (DNA): TGTGCCAGCAATGAGAGGGGGTACGAGCAGTACTTC.

The gene calls are TRBV4-1 and TRBJ2-3; D is unresolved. With 1 base removed from V and 4 bases from J, the gap between germline ends came to 9 bases. Germline loops: CDR1 MGHRA, CDR2 YSYEKL. CDR3 length: 14 residues. CDR3 nucleotides: TGCGCCAGCAGCCAAGTTGGCCTTCCAGATACGCAGTATTTT. It yields the protein CASSQVGLPDTQYF.

This clone was found a few times. The CDR3 nucleotides read TGTGCCAGCAGCTCTACAGGGGCCCTAGGCTACACCTTC. Translated, it gives CASSSTGALGYTF. The chain recombines TRBV7-3 with TRBJ1-2, with TRBD1 identical over 7 bases. The CDR3 is 13 amino acids. Germline V gene lookup returns CDR1 SGHTA and CDR2 FQGTGA. V was clipped by 4 bases and J by 8 bases; unmatched bases: 7.

The chain uses TRBV7-6 and TRBJ2-1; 8 positions match TRBD2. The germline V gene encodes CDR1 SGHVS and CDR2 FNYEAQ. This CDR3 contains 15 residues. The V gene end was trimmed by 1 base and the J gene end by 8 bases; junction bases not matched to a gene: 7. The chain's CDR3 is CASSLGAGGSDEQFF. The CDR3 DNA follows: TGTGCCAGCAGCTTAGGGGCGGGAGGTTCGGATGAGCAGTTCTTC.

This clone has only a few counts. The gene calls are TRBV21-1 and TRBJ2-7; the D segment call TRBD2 is taken from the table without a DNA check. TRBV21-1 is described as a pseudogene. The CDR3 loop spans 13 amino acids. The CDR3 DNA reads as TGTGCCATTACGGGACGGGAGGCTATTGAGCAGTACTTC. This codes for CAITGREAIEQYF.

This rearrangement joins TRBV4-1 to TRBJ2-1; D possibly corresponds to TRBD2 (7 bases). Trimming shortened V by 1 base and J by 10 bases, and 8 bases separated the two germline ends. CDR1 is MGHRA and CDR2 is YSYEKL in the germline V gene. This CDR3 has 12 residues. For the CDR3, the DNA is TGCGCCAGCAGCCAAGGGGGGGGCGAGCAGTTCTTC. Its protein product is CASSQGGGEQFF.

The genes are TRBV12-5 and TRBJ1-1, with 10 bases matching TRBD1. J was trimmed by 1 base and V by 0 bases; bases with no gene match: 14. In germline, CDR1 is LGHNT, CDR2 FRNRAP. This CDR3 has 20 residues. CDR3 sequence (DNA): TGTGCTAGTGGTTTGGTACTAGGGACAGGGGACTCCGTCTCGAACACTGAAGCTTTCTTT. Amino acid sequence: CASGLVLGTGDSVSNTEAFF.

This clone was counted between two and nine times. The chain recombines TRBV29-1 with TRBJ2-2; tentatively, D is TRBD1 (5 bases). Germline assignment: CDR1 SQVTM and CDR2 ANQGSEA. The V and J ends lost 7 bases and 1 base respectively, with 10 bases between them. The CDR3 has 13 residues. The CDR3 sequence: CSAIRGNTGELFF. CDR3 in DNA: TGCAGCGCCATTAGGGGGAACACCGGGGAGCTGTTTTTT.

Regarding this clone: One end of the junction varies from germline; a read error may be responsible. V and J are TRBV30 and TRBJ1-4; 9 nucleotides match TRBD1. This CDR3 is built from 14 residues. Germline values: CDR1 GTSNPN, CDR2 SVGIG (reference sequence). CDR3 amino acids: CAWRGDRANAKLFF. CDR3 bases: TGTGCCTGGAGAGGGGACAGGGCGAATGCAAAACTGTTTTTT.

By its share, this clone is medium-sized. One end of the junction does not line up with germline, which may come from a read error. This sequence joins TRBV6-1 and TRBJ1-3; D perhaps matches TRBD1 (5 bases). Germline CDR1 is MNHNS and CDR2 is SASEGT. This CDR3 is 13 amino acids long. DNA of the CDR3: TGTGCCAGCCGTGACAGCTCTGGAAACACCATATATTTT. This gives the protein CASRDSSGNTIYF.